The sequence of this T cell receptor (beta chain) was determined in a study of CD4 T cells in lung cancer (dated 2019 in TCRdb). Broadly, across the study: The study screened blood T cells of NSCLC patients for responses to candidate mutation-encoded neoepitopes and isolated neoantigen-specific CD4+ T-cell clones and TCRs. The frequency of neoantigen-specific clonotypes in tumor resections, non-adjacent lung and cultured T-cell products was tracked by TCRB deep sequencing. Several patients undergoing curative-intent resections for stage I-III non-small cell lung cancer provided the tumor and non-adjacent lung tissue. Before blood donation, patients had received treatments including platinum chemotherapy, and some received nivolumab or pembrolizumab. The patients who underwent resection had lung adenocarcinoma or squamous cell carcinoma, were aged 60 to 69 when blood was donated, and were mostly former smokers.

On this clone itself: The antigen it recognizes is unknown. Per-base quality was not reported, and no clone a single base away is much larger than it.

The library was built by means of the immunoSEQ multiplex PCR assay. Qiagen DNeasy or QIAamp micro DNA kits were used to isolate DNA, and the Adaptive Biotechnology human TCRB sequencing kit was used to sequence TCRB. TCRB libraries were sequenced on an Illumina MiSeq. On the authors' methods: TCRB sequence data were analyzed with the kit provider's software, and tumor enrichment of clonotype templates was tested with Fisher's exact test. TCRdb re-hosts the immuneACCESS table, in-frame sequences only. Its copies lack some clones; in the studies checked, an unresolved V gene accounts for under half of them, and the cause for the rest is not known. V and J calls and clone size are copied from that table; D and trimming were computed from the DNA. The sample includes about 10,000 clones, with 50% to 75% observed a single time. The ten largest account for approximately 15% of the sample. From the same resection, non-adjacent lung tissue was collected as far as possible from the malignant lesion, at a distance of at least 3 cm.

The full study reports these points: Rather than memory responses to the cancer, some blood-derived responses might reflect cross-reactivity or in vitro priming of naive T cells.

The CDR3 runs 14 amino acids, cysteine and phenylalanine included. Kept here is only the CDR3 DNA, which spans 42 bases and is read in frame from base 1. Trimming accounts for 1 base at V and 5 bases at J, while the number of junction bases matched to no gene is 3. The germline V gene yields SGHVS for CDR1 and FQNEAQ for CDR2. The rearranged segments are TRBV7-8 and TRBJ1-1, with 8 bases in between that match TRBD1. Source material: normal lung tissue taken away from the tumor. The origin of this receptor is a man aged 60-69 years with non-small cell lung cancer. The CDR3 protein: CASSLGTGKTEAFF. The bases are TGTGCCAGCAGCTTAGGGACAGGGAAGACTGAAGCTTTCTTT.